Shown below are 10 T cell receptor beta chains from a single sample sequenced in a study. TCRdb passed the RT-PCR reads through MiXCR, listing each CDR3 protein once. The sample contains fewer than 800,000 distinct CDR3 sequences, 14% of which appear only once. The sequenced sample was memory CD4+ T cells from blood. The receptors here all came from a female donor in good health, serving as a healthy control.

Many counts were recorded for this clonotype. The chain carries TRBV5-1 and TRBJ2-1, with 9 bases identical to TRBD1. The CDR3 covers 17 residues. Germline CDR1 is SGHRS and CDR2 is YFSETQ. V lost 3 bases to trimming and J lost 9 bases; unmatched junction nucleotides: 16. The CDR3 DNA reads as TGCGCCAGCAGCTCGGCGCCGGGACAGGGTAAGATCGGTGAGCAGTTCTTC. Amino acid sequence: CASSSAPGQGKIGEQFF.

This clonotype was counted ten times or more. The chain combines TRBV20-1 with TRBJ2-3; tentative D call: TRBD1 (6 bases). The V end lost 0 bases, the J end lost 8 bases, and 9 bases lay between the germline ends. Germline V gives CDR1 DFQATT, CDR2 SNEGSKA (reference sequence). CDR3 size: 12 residues. The DNA for the CDR3 is TGCAGTGCTAGAGACCAGGGGCCTACGCAGTATTTT. It codes for CSARDQGPTQYF.

The chain recombines TRBV6-1 with TRBJ2-3; D is perhaps TRBD1 or TRBD2 (5 bases each). The CDR3 has 17 amino acids. Trimming left V 5 bases short and J 1 base short, with 19 bases between. The germline V gene has CDR1 MNHNS and CDR2 SASEGT. CDR3 sequence (DNA): TGTGCCAGCAGTAAAAAAGGGGCTAGCTTTGGCACAGATACGCAGTATTTT. Translation: CASSKKGASFGTDTQYF.

The chain is built from TRBV6-1 and TRBJ1-5; a possible D gene is TRBD1 (5 bases). The CDR3 contains 16 residues. V gave up 2 bases and J gave up 3 bases, with 14 bases separating them. Germline V CDR1 and CDR2: MNHNS, SASEGT. CDR3 nucleotides: TGTGCCAGCAGTGAAAACGTTGGACAAAACAATCAGCCCCAGCATTTT. This encodes CASSENVGQNNQPQHF.

This clonotype was observed many times. The chain joins TRBV12-3 or TRBV12-4 to TRBJ2-5, with D possibly matching TRBD1 (6 bases). The CDR3 runs to 15 residues. Trimming took off 3 bases at V and 2 bases at J, with 13 bases between the two ends. The CDR3 sequence is CASSFPQGIQETQYF. CDR3 sequence (DNA): TGTGCCAGCAGTTTCCCACAGGGTATACAAGAGACCCAGTACTTC.

The J gene is TRBJ1-5, the V gene TRBV10-3; D uncertain. The CDR3 has 13 residues. CDR1 is ENHRY, CDR2 SYGVKD, per germline. Trimming took 2 bases from V and 4 from J, leaving 6 bases between them. In DNA, the CDR3 is TGTGCCATCAGTGAGCGGGATAATCAGCCCCAGCATTTT. It specifies CAISERDNQPQHF.

The rearrangement uses TRBV6-1 and TRBJ1-1, with 9 bases that match TRBD1. The J segment lost 8 bases and the V segment lost 0 bases, leaving 7 bases of the junction unmatched. This CDR3 region has 15 residues. CDR1 is MNHNS, CDR2 SASEGT, per germline. The CDR3 coding sequence is TGTGCCAGCAGTGAAGCTGGGGGGACAGGGACCGAAGCTTTCTTT. This codes for CASSEAGGTGTEAFF.

This clonotype was recorded at least ten times. This chain links TRBV12-3 or TRBV12-4 with TRBJ2-7; a possible D gene is TRBD2 (6 bases). CDR3 length: 13 residues. The germline V and J ends were trimmed by 5 bases and 7 bases, with 15 bases remaining between them. CDR3 in DNA: TGTGCCAGCAGTCCTTCCTCAGGGAGGGAGCAGTACTTC. It is translated as CASSPSSGREQYF.

This clonotype has a count of ten or more. This chain connects TRBV18 to TRBJ2-7; a weak D match, TRBD2 (5 bases). Germline V gene lookup returns CDR1 KGHSH and CDR2 LQKENI. V was cut by 3 bases and J by 0 bases, with 9 bases left in between. The CDR3 length is 14 residues. The CDR3, as DNA: TGTGCCAGCTCACCGTCAGCGGCCTCCTACGAGCAGTACTTC. Encoded protein: CASSPSAASYEQYF. Filled out from reference TRBV18 and TRBJ2-7, the complete variable domain reads NAGVMQNPRHLVRRRGQEARLRCSPMKGHSHVYWYRQLPEEGLKFMVYLQKENIIDESGMPKERFSAEFPKEGPSILRIQQVVRGDSAAYFCASSPSAASYEQYFGPGTRLTVT.

The rearrangement uses TRBV9 and TRBJ2-1; D call uncertain. Germline V lookup: CDR1 SGDLS, CDR2 YYNGEE. This CDR3 region has 15 residues. Trimming took off 3 bases at V and 4 bases at J, with 14 bases between the two ends. CDR3 bases: TGTGCCAGCAGCGCAGACGGAGACTTTTACAATGAGCAGTTCTTC. As protein: CASSADGDFYNEQFF.